The 11 T cell receptor beta chains in this list originate from one sample, sequenced in a study of graft-versus-host responses after intestinal transplantation. TCRdb keeps only in-frame clones here, not all; method: immunoSEQ multiplex PCR. The table lists about 110,000 clones, around nine tenths of them singletons. Their antigens remain unidentified. The sequencing used unstimulated CD4+ T cells sorted from spleen or lymph node cells, collected before transplant. The receptors here all came from a human donor who was the organ donor for an intestinal transplant.

This clone was counted a few times. The J gene is TRBJ2-7, the V gene TRBV6-1; D is tentatively TRBD1 or TRBD2 (6 bases each). Germline CDR1 and CDR2: MNHNS and SASEGT. The CDR3 loop spans 14 amino acids. Trimming shortened V by 5 bases and J by 2 bases, and 13 bases separated the two germline ends. The CDR3 loop is CASSREGGPYEQYF. The CDR3 DNA reads TGTGCCAGCAGTAGAGAGGGGGGCCCCTACGAGCAGTACTTC.

This chain links TRBV7-9 with TRBJ2-6; possibly TRBD1 or TRBD2 for D (6 bases each). Germline CDR1 SEHNR, CDR2 FQNEAQ (reference sequence). Deletions cut 5 bases from V and 3 bases from J, with 20 bases between. This CDR3 has 18 residues. DNA for the CDR3: TGTGCCAGCAGCGACTCGGGTAGGGGGGATAATGGGGCCAACGTCCTGACTTTC. It encodes CASSDSGRGDNGANVLTF.

The chain employs TRBV29-1 and TRBJ2-4; D is unresolved. The germline V gene has CDR1 SQVTM and CDR2 ANQGSEA. This CDR3 has 17 residues. V was clipped by 4 bases and J by 0 bases, with 19 bases between them. Here the CDR3 DNA reads TGCAGCGTTGCCTGGGTTTCCCACCGTCTAGCCAAAAACATTCAGTACTTC. Encoded protein: CSVAWVSHRLAKNIQYF.

The chain has TRBV5-1 and TRBJ2-5; 13 bases align to TRBD2. This CDR3 is built from 18 residues. Germline V CDR1 and CDR2: SGHRS, YFSETQ. V lost 4 bases to trimming and J lost 4 bases; unmatched junction nucleotides: 13. In DNA, the CDR3 is TGCGCCAGCAGCCGCATTACTAGCGGGAGGGCCTCGGGAGAGACCCAGTACTTC. It translates to CASSRITSGRASGETQYF.

The V call is TRBV4-3, the J call TRBJ2-1; a possible D gene is TRBD2 (6 bases). The CDR3 totals 15 residues. V lost 0 bases, J lost 4 bases, and 10 bases lay in between. Germline V CDR1 and CDR2: LGHNA, YSLEER. The CDR3 DNA reads as TGCGCCAGCAGCCAAGAGGGTCTAGCGTACAATGAGCAGTTCTTC. This codes for CASSQEGLAYNEQFF.

This chain links TRBV6-5 with TRBJ1-4; D is undetermined. The CDR3 consists of 13 residues. The V end was cut by 5 bases, the J end by 1 base, with 5 bases between. CDR1 and CDR2 (germline): MNHEY, SVGAGI. The CDR3 DNA is TGTGCCAGCAGTCGGGGAACTAATGAAAAACTGTTTTTT. Encoded protein: CASSRGTNEKLFF.

The CDR3: CASRHTGGTDGYTF. For the CDR3, the DNA is TGTGCCAGCAGGCATACAGGGGGGACTGATGGCTACACCTTC. The chain combines TRBV6-4 with TRBJ1-2; TRBD1 agrees at 8 bases. With V trimmed by 6 bases and J by 6 bases, 9 bases remained unmatched. This CDR3 region has 14 residues. The germline CDR1 and CDR2 sequences are MRHNA and SNTAGT.

This chain uses TRBV7-2 with TRBJ2-1; D not resolved. The CDR3 is 12 residues long. Looked up from germline, CDR1 is SGHTA and CDR2 is FQGNSA. With 1 base removed from V and 5 bases from J, the gap between germline ends came to 3 bases. This CDR3 is CASSLGDNEQFF. The CDR3 DNA reads as TGTGCCAGCAGCTTAGGGGACAATGAGCAGTTCTTC.

The chain carries TRBV7-9 and TRBJ2-1, with 7 nucleotides matching TRBD1. Germline loops: CDR1 SEHNR, CDR2 FQNEAQ (reference sequence). CDR3 length equals 14 residues. V trimming: 0 bases; J trimming: 7 bases; junction bases outside the gene matches: 3. CDR3: CASSLAAGGNEQFF. CDR3 sequence (DNA): TGTGCCAGCAGCTTAGCGGCAGGGGGAAATGAGCAGTTCTTC.

The CDR3 DNA reads TGTGCCAGCAGTAAAGCCGGGACGAGGCGGGCCCAGTACTTC. Protein product: CASSKAGTRRAQYF. V gene TRBV6-5 combines with J gene TRBJ2-5; D tentatively reads TRBD1 or TRBD2 (5 bases each). There are 14 residues in the CDR3. Deletions cut 5 bases from V and 9 bases from J, with 19 bases between. Germline assignment: CDR1 MNHEY and CDR2 SVGAGI.

The rearrangement links TRBV30 to TRBJ1-2; perhaps TRBD1 as D (6 bases). Between the trimmed V and J ends, which lost 3 bases and 3 bases, there was a span of 11 bases. There are 13 residues in the CDR3. Germline-derived CDR1 and CDR2 are GTSNPN and SVGIG (reference sequence). CDR3 bases: TGTGCCTGGAGCCGGGGACAAGACTATGGCTACACCTTC. Protein: CAWSRGQDYGYTF.